This is a list of T cell receptor beta chains from one sample in a study of T cell changes during pregnancy in multiple sclerosis. Assay: immunoSEQ multiplex PCR; the TCRdb copy retains only in-frame clones and omits some. The repertoire includes some 60,000 clones, less than 95% of them detected once, and 5.5% to 7% sits in the top ten. Source: peripheral blood, taken in the third trimester of pregnancy. All receptors derive from a female donor in good health, enrolled as a control in a pregnancy study. CDR3s leave out the opening cysteine and the closing phenylalanine or tryptophan.

J,V,CDR3
TRBJ2-3,TRBV6-6,ASRAPAGGLADTQY
TRBJ2-6,TRBV4-1,ASSQGGGRDLSGANVLT
TRBJ1-5,TRBV30,AWSAVDRGPYQPQH
TRBJ2-1,TRBV5-1,ASSLAGQGAKNYNEQF
TRBJ2-5,TRBV25-1,ASSEYRGTETQY
TRBJ2-3,TRBV5-1,ASSPGLAGVTDTQY
TRBJ1-5,TRBV27,ASSLLSNQPQH
TRBJ2-5,TRBV7-9,ASSFSTGGETQY
TRBJ2-2,TRBV4-3,ASSQEELAGTANTGELF
TRBJ1-1,TRBV11-2,ASSFSGTGGTEAF
TRBJ1-3,TRBV15,ATSSTDSSSGNTIY
TRBJ1-1,TRBV7-2,ASSRPGGTEAF
TRBJ2-2,TRBV9,ASSGTLNTGELF
TRBJ2-1,TRBV7-9,ASSLGNSGEQF
TRBJ2-7,TRBV27,ATRSGGFQSNYEQY
TRBJ2-4,TRBV30,AWSAGIGAKNIQY
TRBJ1-3,TRBV7-9,ASSFGGNGNTIY
TRBJ1-1,TRBV5-1,ASTKGPGGAQGDTEAF
TRBJ2-1,TRBV9,ASSVASGNEQF
TRBJ1-4,TRBV5-6,ASSPSGSPAGLF
TRBJ1-2,TRBV19,ASSQGIVANYGYT
TRBJ2-2,TRBV29-1,SVEGGYTGELF
TRBJ1-3,TRBV7-2,ASSPSVGVSGNTIY
TRBJ2-7,TRBV30,AWGAGYEQY
TRBJ2-6,TRBV7-9,ALPGAGANVLT
TRBJ2-3,TRBV10-3,AISERAGAEDTQY
TRBJ1-6,TRBV30,AWSQWAEGSPLH
TRBJ1-4,TRBV19,ASGQLSSTNEKLF
TRBJ1-1,TRBV6-5,ASVQNTEAF
TRBJ2-5,TRBV4-1,ASSLLAGTQETQY
TRBJ2-7,TRBV11-3,ASSLDARGTYEQY
TRBJ2-3,TRBV29-1,SVRTSRTDTQY
TRBJ1-2,TRBV7-9,ASSLDLYGYT
TRBJ1-3,TRBV27,ASSFTGAFSGNTIY
TRBJ2-5,TRBV18,ASSYRGDGETQY
TRBJ2-1,TRBV19,ASSIDRSRTTEQF
TRBJ2-7,TRBV7-2,ASSSRTSGGEQY
TRBJ2-1,TRBV29-1,SAQSSKTGEQF
TRBJ2-1,TRBV10-2,ASTRRRQGIDEQF
TRBJ1-3,TRBV13,ASSPPGRETSGNTIY
TRBJ2-5,TRBV5-5,ASSASGGTQY
TRBJ2-1,TRBV9,ASSPRTSTGPPEQF
TRBJ2-7,TRBV7-9,TSSAAGGAQY
TRBJ1-1,TRBV5-1,ASGTGAQTEAF